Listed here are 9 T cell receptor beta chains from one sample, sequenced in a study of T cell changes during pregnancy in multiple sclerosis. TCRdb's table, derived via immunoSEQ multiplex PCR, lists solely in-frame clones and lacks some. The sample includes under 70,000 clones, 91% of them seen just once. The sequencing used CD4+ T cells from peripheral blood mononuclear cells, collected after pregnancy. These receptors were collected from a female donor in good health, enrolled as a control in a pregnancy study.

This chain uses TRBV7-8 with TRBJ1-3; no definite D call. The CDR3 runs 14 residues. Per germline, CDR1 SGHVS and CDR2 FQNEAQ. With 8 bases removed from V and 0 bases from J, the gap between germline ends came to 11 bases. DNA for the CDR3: TGTGCCAGCGAACTCGGGAGCTCTGGAAACACCATATATTTT. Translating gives CASELGSSGNTIYF. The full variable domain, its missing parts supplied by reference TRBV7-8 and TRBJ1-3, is GAGVSQSPRYKVAKRGQDVALRCDPISGHVSLFWYQQALGQGPEFLTYFQNEAQLDKSGLPSDRFFAERPEGSVSTLKIQRTQQEDSAVYLCASELGSSGNTIYFGEGSWLTVV.

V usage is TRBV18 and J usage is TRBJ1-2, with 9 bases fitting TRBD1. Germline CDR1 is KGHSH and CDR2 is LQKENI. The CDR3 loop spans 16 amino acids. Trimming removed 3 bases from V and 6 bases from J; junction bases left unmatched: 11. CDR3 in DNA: TGTGCCAGCTCACCGTCCGGGACAGGGAGCCAGCATGGCTACACCTTC. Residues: CASSPSGTGSQHGYTF. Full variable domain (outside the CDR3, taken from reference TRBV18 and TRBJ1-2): NAGVMQNPRHLVRRRGQEARLRCSPMKGHSHVYWYRQLPEEGLKFMVYLQKENIIDESGMPKERFSAEFPKEGPSILRIQQVVRGDSAAYFCASSPSGTGSQHGYTFGSGTRLTVV.

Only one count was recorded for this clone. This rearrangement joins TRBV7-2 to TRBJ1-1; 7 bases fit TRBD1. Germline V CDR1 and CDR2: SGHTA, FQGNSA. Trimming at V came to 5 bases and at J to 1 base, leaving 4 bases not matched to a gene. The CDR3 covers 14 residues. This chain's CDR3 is CASSPRQGNTEAFF. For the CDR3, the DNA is TGTGCCAGCAGCCCAAGACAGGGGAACACTGAAGCTTTCTTT.

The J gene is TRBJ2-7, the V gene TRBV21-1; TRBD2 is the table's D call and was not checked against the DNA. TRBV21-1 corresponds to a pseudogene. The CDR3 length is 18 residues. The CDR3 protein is CASSKKVGCGGAPYEQYF. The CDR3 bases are TGTGCCAGCAGCAAAAAAGTGGGTTGCGGGGGGGCCCCCTACGAGCAGTACTTC.

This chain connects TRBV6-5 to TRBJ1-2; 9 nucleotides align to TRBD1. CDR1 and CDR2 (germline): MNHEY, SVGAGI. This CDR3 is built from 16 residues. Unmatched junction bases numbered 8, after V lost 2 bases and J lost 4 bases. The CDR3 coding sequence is TGTGCCAGCAGTTACGCGATGACAGGGGGTGCCTATGGCTACACCTTC. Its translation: CASSYAMTGGAYGYTF.

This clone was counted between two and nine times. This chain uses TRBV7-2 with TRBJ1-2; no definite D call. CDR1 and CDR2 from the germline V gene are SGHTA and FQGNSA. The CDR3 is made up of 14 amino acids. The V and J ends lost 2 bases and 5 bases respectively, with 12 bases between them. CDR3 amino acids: CASSLYEEPYGYTF. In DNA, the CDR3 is TGTGCCAGCAGCTTATATGAGGAACCATATGGCTACACCTTC.

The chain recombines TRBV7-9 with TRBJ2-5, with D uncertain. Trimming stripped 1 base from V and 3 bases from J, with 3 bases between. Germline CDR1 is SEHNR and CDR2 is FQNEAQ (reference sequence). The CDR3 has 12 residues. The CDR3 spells CASSLVKETQYF. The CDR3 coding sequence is TGTGCCAGCAGCTTAGTTAAAGAGACCCAGTACTTC.

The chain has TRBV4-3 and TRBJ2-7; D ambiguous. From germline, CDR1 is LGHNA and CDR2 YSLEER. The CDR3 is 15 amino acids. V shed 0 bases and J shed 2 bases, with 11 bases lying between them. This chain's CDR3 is CASSQDAFGTYEQYF. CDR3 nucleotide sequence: TGCGCCAGCAGCCAAGATGCGTTCGGTACCTACGAGCAGTACTTC.

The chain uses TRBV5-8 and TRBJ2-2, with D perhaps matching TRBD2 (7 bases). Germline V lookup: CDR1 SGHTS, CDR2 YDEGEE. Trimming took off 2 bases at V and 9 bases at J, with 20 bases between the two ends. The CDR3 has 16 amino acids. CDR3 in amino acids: CASSFRGAGEFRELFF. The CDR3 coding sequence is TGTGCCAGCAGCTTCCGGGGGGCAGGGGAGTTCCGGGAGCTGTTTTTT.